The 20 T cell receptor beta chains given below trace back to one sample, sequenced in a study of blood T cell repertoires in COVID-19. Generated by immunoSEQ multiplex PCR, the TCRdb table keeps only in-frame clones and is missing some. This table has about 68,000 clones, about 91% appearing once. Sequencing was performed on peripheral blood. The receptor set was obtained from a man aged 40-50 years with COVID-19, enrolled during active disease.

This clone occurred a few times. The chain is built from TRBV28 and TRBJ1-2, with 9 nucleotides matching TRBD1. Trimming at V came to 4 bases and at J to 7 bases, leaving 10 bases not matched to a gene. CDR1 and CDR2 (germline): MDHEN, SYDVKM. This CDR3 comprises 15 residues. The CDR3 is CASSSTGGLLGGYTF. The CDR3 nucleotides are TGTGCCAGCAGTTCCACAGGGGGCTTATTAGGTGGCTACACCTTC.

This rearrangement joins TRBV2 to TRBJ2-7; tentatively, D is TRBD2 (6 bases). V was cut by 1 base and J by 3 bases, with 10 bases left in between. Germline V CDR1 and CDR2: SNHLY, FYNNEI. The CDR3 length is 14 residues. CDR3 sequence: CASSEGLGHYEQYF. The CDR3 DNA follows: TGTGCCAGCAGTGAAGGACTAGGCCACTACGAGCAGTACTTC.

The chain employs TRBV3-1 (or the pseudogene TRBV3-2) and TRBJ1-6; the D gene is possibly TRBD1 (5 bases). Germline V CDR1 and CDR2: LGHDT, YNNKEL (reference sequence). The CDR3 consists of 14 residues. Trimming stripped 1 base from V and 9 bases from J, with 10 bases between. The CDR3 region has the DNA TGTGCCAGCAGCCAAGTAACAGGAAGTTCACCCCTCCACTTT. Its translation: CASSQVTGSSPLHF.

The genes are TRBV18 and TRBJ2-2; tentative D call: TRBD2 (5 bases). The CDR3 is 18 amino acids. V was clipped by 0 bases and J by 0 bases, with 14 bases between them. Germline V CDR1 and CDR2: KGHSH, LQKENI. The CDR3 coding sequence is TGTGCCAGCTCACCACCGAGCTGGGCCGGGGCGAACACCGGGGAGCTGTTTTTT. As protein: CASSPPSWAGANTGELFF.

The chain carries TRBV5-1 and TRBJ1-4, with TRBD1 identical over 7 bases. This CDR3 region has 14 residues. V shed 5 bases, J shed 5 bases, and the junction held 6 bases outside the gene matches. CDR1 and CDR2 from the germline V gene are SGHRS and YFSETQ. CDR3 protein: CASSPGQTNEKLFF. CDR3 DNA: TGCGCCAGCAGTCCGGGACAGACAAATGAAAAACTGTTTTTT.

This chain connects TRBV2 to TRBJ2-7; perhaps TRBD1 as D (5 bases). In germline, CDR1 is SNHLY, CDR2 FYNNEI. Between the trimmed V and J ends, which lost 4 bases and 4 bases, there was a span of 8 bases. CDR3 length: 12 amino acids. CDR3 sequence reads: CASSGSGYEQYF. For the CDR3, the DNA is TGTGCCAGCAGTGGGTCAGGGTACGAGCAGTACTTC.

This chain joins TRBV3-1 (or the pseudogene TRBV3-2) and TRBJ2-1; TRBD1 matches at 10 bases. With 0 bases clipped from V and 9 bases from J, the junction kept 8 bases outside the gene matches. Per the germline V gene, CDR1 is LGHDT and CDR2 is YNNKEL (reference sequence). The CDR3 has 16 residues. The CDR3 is CASSQDPGTGDPEQFF. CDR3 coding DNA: TGTGCCAGCAGCCAAGATCCCGGGACAGGGGACCCTGAGCAGTTCTTC.

Written as DNA, the CDR3 is TGTGCCAGTAGTAAGGGGATGAACACTGAAGCTTTCTTT. Its protein product is CASSKGMNTEAFF. The V and J genes are TRBV19 and TRBJ1-1; TRBD1 is a possible D gene (5 bases). Germline V gives CDR1 LNHDA, CDR2 SQIVND (reference sequence). The ends were cut back, 4 bases at V and 0 bases at J, with 6 bases in the middle. The CDR3 covers 13 residues.

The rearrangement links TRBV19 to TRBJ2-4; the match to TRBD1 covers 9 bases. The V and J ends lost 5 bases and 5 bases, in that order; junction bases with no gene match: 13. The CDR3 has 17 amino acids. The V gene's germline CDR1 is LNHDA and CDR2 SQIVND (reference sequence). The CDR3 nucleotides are TGTGCCAGTAGTTCTAAGGAGGGACAGGGAATTGAAAACATTCAGTACTTC. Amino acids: CASSSKEGQGIENIQYF.

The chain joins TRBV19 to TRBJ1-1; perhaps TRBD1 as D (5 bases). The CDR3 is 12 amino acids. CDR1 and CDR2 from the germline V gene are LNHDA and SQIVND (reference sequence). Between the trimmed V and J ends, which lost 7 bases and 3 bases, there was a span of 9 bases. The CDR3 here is CASIGAYTEAFF. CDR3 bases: TGTGCCAGTATTGGGGCATACACTGAAGCTTTCTTT.

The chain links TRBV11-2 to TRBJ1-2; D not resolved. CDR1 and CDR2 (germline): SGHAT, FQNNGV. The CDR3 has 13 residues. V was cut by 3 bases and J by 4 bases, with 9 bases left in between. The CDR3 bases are TGTGCCAGCAGCTTTAGCGGTGCCTATGGCTACACCTTC. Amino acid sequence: CASSFSGAYGYTF.

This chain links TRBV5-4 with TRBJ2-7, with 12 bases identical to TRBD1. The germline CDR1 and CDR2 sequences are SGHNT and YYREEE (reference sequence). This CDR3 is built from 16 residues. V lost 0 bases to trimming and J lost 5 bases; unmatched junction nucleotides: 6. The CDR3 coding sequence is TGTGCCAGCAGCTTGGATGGGACAGGGGGCGCGGACGAGCAGTACTTC. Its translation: CASSLDGTGGADEQYF.

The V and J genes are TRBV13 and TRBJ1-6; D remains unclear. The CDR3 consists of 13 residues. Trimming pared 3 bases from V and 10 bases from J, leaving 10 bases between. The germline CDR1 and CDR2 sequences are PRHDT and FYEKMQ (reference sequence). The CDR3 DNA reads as TGTGCCAGCAGCTTCGGGGAGGGATCACCCCTCCACTTT. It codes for CASSFGEGSPLHF.

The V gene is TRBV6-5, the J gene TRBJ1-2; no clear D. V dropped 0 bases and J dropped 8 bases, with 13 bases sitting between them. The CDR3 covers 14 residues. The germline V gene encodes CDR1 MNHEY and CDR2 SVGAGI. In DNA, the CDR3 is TGTGCCAGCAGTTACTCTCAGGCAGCTGGGGGCTACACCTTC. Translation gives CASSYSQAAGGYTF.

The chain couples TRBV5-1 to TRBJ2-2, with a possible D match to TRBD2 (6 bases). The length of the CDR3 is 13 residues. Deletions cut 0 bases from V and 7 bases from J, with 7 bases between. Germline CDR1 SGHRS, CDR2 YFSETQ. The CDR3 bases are TGCGCCAGCAGCTTGGCGGGGGACGGGGAGCTGTTTTTT. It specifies CASSLAGDGELFF.

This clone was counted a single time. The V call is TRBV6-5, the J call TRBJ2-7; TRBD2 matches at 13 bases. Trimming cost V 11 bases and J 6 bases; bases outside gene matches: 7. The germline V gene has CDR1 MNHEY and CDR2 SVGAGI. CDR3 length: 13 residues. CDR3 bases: TGTGCCTCCAAACTAGCGGGGGGGCGCGAGCAGTACTTC. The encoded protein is CASKLAGGREQYF.

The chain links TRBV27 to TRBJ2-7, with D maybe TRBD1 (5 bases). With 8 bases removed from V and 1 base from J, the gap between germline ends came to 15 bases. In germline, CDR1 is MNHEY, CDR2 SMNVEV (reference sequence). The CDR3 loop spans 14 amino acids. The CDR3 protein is CASSLTALSYEQYF. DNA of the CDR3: TGTGCCAGCTCCTTGACAGCACTATCCTACGAGCAGTACTTC.

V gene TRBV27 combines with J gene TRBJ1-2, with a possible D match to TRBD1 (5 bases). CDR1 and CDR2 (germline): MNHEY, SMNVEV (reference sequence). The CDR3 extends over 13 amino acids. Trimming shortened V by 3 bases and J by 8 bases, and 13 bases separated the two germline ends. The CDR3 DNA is TGTGCCAGCAGTTTCCAGGAGGGGCTCGGCTACACCTTC. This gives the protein CASSFQEGLGYTF.

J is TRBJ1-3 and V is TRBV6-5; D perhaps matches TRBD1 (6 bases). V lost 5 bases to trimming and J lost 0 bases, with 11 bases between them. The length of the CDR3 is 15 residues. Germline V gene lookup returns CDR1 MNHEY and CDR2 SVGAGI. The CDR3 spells CASSPDSSSGNTIYF. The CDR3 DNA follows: TGTGCCAGCAGTCCGGACAGTAGCTCTGGAAACACCATATATTTT.

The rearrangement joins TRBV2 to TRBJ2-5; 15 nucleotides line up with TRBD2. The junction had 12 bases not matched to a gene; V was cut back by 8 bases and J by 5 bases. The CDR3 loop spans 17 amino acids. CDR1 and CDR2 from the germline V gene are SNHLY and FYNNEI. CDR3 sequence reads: CASRRRTSGGAGETQYF. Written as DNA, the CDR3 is TGTGCCAGCCGGCGAAGGACTAGCGGGGGGGCCGGGGAGACCCAGTACTTC.